This TCR beta chain was found in a study of patients and donors after allogeneic stem cell transplantation. V gave up 4 bases and J gave up 7 bases; unmatched junction bases: 8. The CDR3 covers 16 residues. Germline CDR1 is SGHTA and CDR2 is FQGTGA. TCRdb independently ran MiXCR on the RT-PCR reads; one entry per CDR3 protein. Among some 150,000 distinct CDR3 sequences listed, over 35% were seen once. Sequencing used blood, either unsorted or a sorted T cell fraction (not recorded which). V usage is TRBV7-3 and J usage is TRBJ2-1; 12 bases agree with TRBD2. The source is a human donor who was either an allogeneic HSCT recipient or a stem cell or donor lymphocyte infusion donor (not recorded which). It is not recorded whose cells these are; they may come from a transplant donor. The CDR3 is CASSSLAGGPRNEQFF. The CDR3 coding sequence is TGTGCCAGCAGCTCCCTAGCGGGGGGGCCGAGGAATGAGCAGTTCTTC. Combining the CDR3 with reference TRBV7-3 and TRBJ2-1 gives the whole variable domain GAGVSQTPSNKVTEKGKYVELRCDPISGHTALYWYRQSLGQGPEFLIYFQGTGAADDSGLPNDRFFAVRPEGSVSTLKIQRTERGDSAVYLCASSSLAGGPRNEQFFGPGTRLTVL.